The sample holds many counts of the clone carrying this T cell receptor beta chain. Its specificity is not known. The V and J ends lost 4 bases and 4 bases, in that order; junction bases with no gene match: 5. Germline V CDR1 and CDR2: SGHRS, YFSETQ. CDR3 length: 14 residues. This specimen belongs to a study of T cells in Graves' hyperthyroidism and ophthalmopathy. Regarding the study as a whole: Most thyroid clonotypes with frequency above 0.001 were detected in blood.

There were TCR beta CDR3 regions amplified from RNA transcripts. First-round RT-PCR with HTBI primers amplified the TCR CDR3 region. Each CDR3 protein is one row after TCRdb ran MiXCR on the multiplex PCR reads. The data contain over 500,000 distinct CDR3 sequences, 14% of them singletons. Any patient presenting with uncontrolled infection, other autoimmune disease, pregnancy or lactation was left out. The authors obtained PBMCs from about 9.5 ml of fresh peripheral blood. The source is a woman aged 35 to 49 with Graves' hyperthyroidism. This sequence joins TRBV5-1 and TRBJ1-3, with 7 bases identical to TRBD1. Sample: blood. This CDR3 is CASSTTGFGNTIYF. In DNA form, the CDR3 reads TGCGCCAGCAGCACGACAGGGTTCGGAAACACCATATATTTT.